Reported below is one TCR beta chain. As yet, its antigen is unknown. The data were obtained in a study of beta chain features in type 1 diabetes. Whole-study results and caveats: TCRB CDR3s were moderately but significantly shorter in Type 1 diabetes patients in all four CD4+ subsets.

The authors reverse transcribed all of the isolated RNA, so sequencing captured expressed TCRB transcripts. Clones were sequenced by immunoSEQ multiplex PCR, and TCRdb holds only the in-frame ones, with some missing. Of hundreds of thousands of clones listed, around 15% were seen once; the top ten hold approximately 0.043%. Germline V gene lookup returns CDR1 SGHRS and CDR2 YFSETQ. CDR3 length equals 15 residues. The V gene lost 1 base and the J gene lost 7 bases, with 14 bases spanning the gap. J is TRBJ1-4 and V is TRBV5-1, with D uncertain. The sequencing sample was made of naive CD4+ T cells from blood. This receptor was taken from a man between 18 and 35 years old with type 1 diabetes. CDR3 protein: CASSLSTNRGEKLFF. The CDR3 DNA reads TGCGCCAGCAGCTTGTCCACAAACCGAGGTGAAAAACTGTTTTTT.